The 26 T cell receptor beta chains given below trace back to one sample, sequenced in a study of long-term antiretroviral therapy in people with HIV. This was the immunoSEQ v3.0 assay at survey level. TCRdb keeps only in-frame clones here, not all; method: immunoSEQ multiplex PCR. The sample holds 30,000 to 40,000 clones, 80% to 90% seen once. The source material was unsorted PBMCs, sampled just before starting antiretroviral therapy. The receptors here all came from a young woman with HIV.

Comment on this clone: Other DNA sequences in this specimen translate into the identical CDR3. The chain couples TRBV14 to TRBJ1-1, with unresolved D. The CDR3 runs 13 residues. Germline CDR1 reads SGHDN; CDR2 reads FVKESK. V lost 1 base, J lost 5 bases, and 8 bases lay in between. The CDR3 loop is CASSQGRRTEAFF. For the CDR3, the DNA is TGTGCCAGCAGCCAAGGTCGTAGGACTGAAGCTTTCTTT.

The chain employs TRBV25-1 and TRBJ2-7, with 10 bases matching TRBD1. The CDR3 runs 17 residues. Germline assignment: CDR1 MGHDK and CDR2 SYGVNS. With 6 bases clipped from V and 5 bases from J, the junction kept 16 bases outside the gene matches. CDR3 loop: CASSRDRGRAASDEQYF. In DNA, the CDR3 is TGTGCCAGCAGCCGGGACAGGGGTCGGGCGGCTTCGGACGAGCAGTACTTC.

This chain uses TRBV4-1 with TRBJ2-1; 8 positions agree with TRBD1. The CDR3 extends over 13 amino acids. The germline V gene has CDR1 MGHRA and CDR2 YSYEKL. Unmatched junction bases numbered 1, after V lost 0 bases and J lost 9 bases. The CDR3 reads CASSQDRGREQFF. DNA of the CDR3: TGCGCCAGCAGCCAAGACAGGGGGCGTGAGCAGTTCTTC.

The chain couples TRBV29-1 to TRBJ1-1, with a possible D match to TRBD1 (5 bases). Germline loops: CDR1 SQVTM, CDR2 ANQGSEA. Deletions cut 2 bases from V and 6 bases from J, with 7 bases between. This CDR3 region has 11 residues. CDR3: CSVEPGAEAFF. CDR3 DNA sequence: TGCAGCGTTGAACCGGGGGCTGAAGCTTTCTTT. The full variable domain, with the rest looked up from reference TRBV29-1 and TRBJ1-1, is SAVISQKPSRDICQRGTSLTIQCQVDSQVTMMFWYRQQPGQSLTLIATANQGSEATYESGFVIDKFPISRPNLTFSTLTVSNMSPEDSSIYLCSVEPGAEAFFGQGTRLTVV.

The chain couples TRBV19 to TRBJ2-1, with a tentative D call TRBD1 (6 bases). The CDR3 extends over 14 amino acids. CDR1 is LNHDA, CDR2 SQIVND, per germline (reference sequence). Trimming took 5 bases from V and 5 from J, leaving 13 bases between them. The CDR3 DNA sequence: TGTGCCAGTAGTTCCCAGGGGCCTCACAATGAGCAGTTCTTC. Residues: CASSSQGPHNEQFF.

J is TRBJ1-1 and V is TRBV29-1, with D perhaps TRBD1 (6 bases). The CDR3 extends over 13 amino acids. In germline, CDR1 is SQVTM, CDR2 ANQGSEA. V lost 7 bases and J 4 bases, leaving 16 bases between the germline ends. This CDR3 is CSATQGRVTEAFF. The DNA for the CDR3 is TGCAGCGCTACGCAGGGGCGGGTCACTGAAGCTTTCTTT.

J is TRBJ2-2 and V is TRBV20-1; D remains ambiguous. Germline V gene data show CDR1 as DFQATT and CDR2 as SNEGSKA (reference sequence). Trimming took 5 bases from V and 6 from J, leaving 7 bases between them. This CDR3 region has 11 residues. DNA of the CDR3: TGCAGTGCTCGGTTCGCCGGGGAGCTGTTTTTT. As protein: CSARFAGELFF.

This clone has a handful of counts. The chain recombines TRBV5-1 with TRBJ1-4, with D perhaps matching TRBD1 (5 bases). The germline gives CDR1 SGHRS, CDR2 YFSETQ. CDR3 length: 15 amino acids. V lost 3 bases to trimming and J lost 10 bases, with 19 bases between them. The CDR3 is CASSSEQGLGTKLFF. In DNA, the CDR3 is TGCGCCAGCAGCTCGGAACAAGGACTCGGGACAAAACTGTTTTTT.

This clone was observed a single time. The V and J genes are TRBV9 and TRBJ1-4; TRBD1 aligns across 7 bases. The germline gives CDR1 SGDLS, CDR2 YYNGEE. V dropped 7 bases and J dropped 4; count of bases not matched to a gene: 10. The CDR3 extends over 15 amino acids. CDR3 region: CASARGGALNEKLFF. In DNA form, the CDR3 reads TGTGCCAGCGCCAGGGGGGGAGCCCTTAATGAAAAACTGTTTTTT.

The V call is TRBV28, the J call TRBJ1-2, with 9 bases identical to TRBD1. The V gene end was trimmed by 6 bases and the J gene end by 4 bases; junction bases not matched to a gene: 9. The CDR3 length is 15 residues. Germline lookup yields CDR1 MDHEN and CDR2 SYDVKM. In nucleotides, the CDR3 is TGTGCCAGCAGGGGAACAGGGGGCAGTATCTATGGCTACACCTTC. Translation: CASRGTGGSIYGYTF.

This clone appeared a few times. The genes are TRBV9 and TRBJ2-7, with TRBD1 matching over 7 bases. This CDR3 spans 14 amino acids. V shed 2 bases, J shed 0 bases, and the junction held 2 bases outside the gene matches. Germline-derived CDR1 and CDR2 are SGDLS and YYNGEE. In nucleotides, the CDR3 is TGTGCCAGCAGCGTCGGGACAGCCTCCTACGAGCAGTACTTC. This codes for CASSVGTASYEQYF.

This clone showed up just a few times. V and J are TRBV19 and TRBJ1-1; D remains unclear. CDR3 length: 13 amino acids. Germline V gene sequence: CDR1 LNHDA, CDR2 SQIVND (reference sequence). V dropped 7 bases and J dropped 1 base, with 10 bases sitting between them. CDR3 DNA: TGTGCCAGTATGGAGGGTCCGAACACTGAAGCTTTCTTT. This translates into CASMEGPNTEAFF.

The V gene is TRBV4-3, the J gene TRBJ2-6; D gene ambiguous. Trimming removed 0 bases at V and 1 base at J, with 7 bases between. Germline-derived CDR1 and CDR2 are LGHNA and YSLEER. The CDR3 runs 16 residues. In DNA form, the CDR3 reads TGCGCCAGCAGCCAAGAATACGGTTCTGGGGCCAACGTCCTGACTTTC. Translating it yields CASSQEYGSGANVLTF.

The CDR3 loop reads CASSQLPSASAGGNPQHF. For the CDR3, the DNA is TGCGCCAGCAGCCAACTCCCGTCGGCAAGTGCAGGGGGAAATCCCCAGCATTTT. The chain has TRBV4-1 and TRBJ1-5; 7 positions match TRBD1. Unmatched junction bases numbered 20, after V lost 2 bases and J lost 10 bases. The CDR3 runs 18 residues. CDR1 and CDR2 (germline): MGHRA, YSYEKL.

This clone was seen more than once but under ten times. The chain has TRBV13 and TRBJ2-7, with 10 bases fitting TRBD2. Germline CDR1 is PRHDT and CDR2 is FYEKMQ (reference sequence). Losses at the gene ends were 4 bases for V and 3 bases for J; bases not matched to a gene: 9. The CDR3 consists of 16 residues. The CDR3 loop is CASSSEREGLNYEQYF. DNA of the CDR3: TGTGCCAGCAGCTCCGAGCGGGAGGGCCTGAACTACGAGCAGTACTTC.

J is TRBJ2-7 and V is TRBV19; the match to TRBD2 covers 11 bases. The ends lost 3 bases at V and 2 bases at J; junction bases unmatched: 0. Germline CDR1 reads LNHDA; CDR2 reads SQIVND (reference sequence). This CDR3 has 14 residues. The CDR3 spells CASSMTSGAYEQYF. CDR3 in DNA: TGTGCCAGTAGTATGACTAGCGGGGCCTACGAGCAGTACTTC. The complete variable domain, with remaining parts taken from reference TRBV19 and TRBJ2-7, reads DGGITQSPKYLFRKEGQNVTLSCEQNLNHDAMYWYRQDPGQGLRLIYYSQIVNDFQKGDIAEGYSVSREKKESFPLTVTSAQKNPTAFYLCASSMTSGAYEQYFGPGTRLTVT.

The J gene is TRBJ1-2, the V gene TRBV6-6; 8 positions agree with TRBD1. Germline V gene sequence: CDR1 MNHNY, CDR2 SVGAGI (reference sequence). The CDR3 covers 13 residues. V gave up 6 bases and J gave up 4 bases; unmatched junction bases: 4. The CDR3 spells CASSGDRLYGYTF. DNA for the CDR3: TGTGCCAGCAGCGGGGACAGGCTCTATGGCTACACCTTC.

The chain carries TRBV4-3 and TRBJ2-4; D not resolved. There are 13 residues in the CDR3. Trimming stripped 0 bases from V and 6 bases from J, with 6 bases between. Germline CDR1 is LGHNA and CDR2 is YSLEER. CDR3 nucleotide sequence: TGCGCCAGCAGCCAAGATACCAGAAACATTCAGTACTTC. Its translation is CASSQDTRNIQYF.

This clone showed up just a few times. This rearrangement joins TRBV7-2 to TRBJ1-5; D is ambiguous. Germline V gene lookup returns CDR1 SGHTA and CDR2 FQGNSA. Trimming removed 1 base at V and 0 bases at J, with 7 bases between. The CDR3 runs 15 residues. The chain's CDR3 is CASSLGQYSNQPQHF. The CDR3 DNA reads TGTGCCAGCAGCTTAGGGCAGTATAGCAATCAGCCCCAGCATTTT.

The table lists this clone with a count of one. The genes are TRBV5-1 and TRBJ1-1; TRBD1 is a possible D gene (5 bases). The V end was cut by 3 bases, the J end by 3 bases, with 15 bases between. This CDR3 is 15 amino acids long. Germline CDR1 is SGHRS and CDR2 is YFSETQ. CDR3 amino acids: CASSSRGKEDTEAFF. The CDR3 bases are TGCGCCAGCAGCTCGAGGGGCAAGGAGGACACTGAAGCTTTCTTT. Variable domain in full (rest from reference TRBV5-1 and TRBJ1-1): KAGVTQTPRYLIKTRGQQVTLSCSPISGHRSVSWYQQTPGQGLQFLFEYFSETQRNKGNFPGRFSGRQFSNSRSEMNVSTLELGDSALYLCASSSRGKEDTEAFFGQGTRLTVV.

This clone showed up just once. The rearrangement joins TRBV9 to TRBJ2-3, with 8 bases aligning to TRBD2. Germline lookup yields CDR1 SGDLS and CDR2 YYNGEE. The CDR3 has 16 residues. V dropped 0 bases and J dropped 2; count of bases not matched to a gene: 5. CDR3 residues: CASSVGTSGYTDTQYF. In DNA form, the CDR3 reads TGTGCCAGCAGCGTAGGTACTAGCGGTTACACAGATACGCAGTATTTT. The variable domain in full, completed from reference TRBV9 and TRBJ2-3, reads DSGVTQTPKHLITATGQRVTLRCSPRSGDLSVYWYQQSLDQGLQFLIQYYNGEERAKGNILERFSAQQFPDLHSELNLSSLELGDSALYFCASSVGTSGYTDTQYFGPGTRLTVL.

The table lists this clone with a count of one. The chain couples TRBV7-9 to TRBJ2-7, with 9 bases matching TRBD1. J lost 6 bases, V lost 4 bases, and 10 bases had no gene match. The CDR3 has 15 residues. Germline CDR1 is SEHNR and CDR2 is FQNEAQ (reference sequence). CDR3 sequence reads: CASSYGQGRLLEQYF. DNA of the CDR3: TGTGCCAGCAGCTATGGACAGGGGAGGTTGCTCGAGCAGTACTTC.

Comments on this clone: Other DNA sequences in the sample encode the same CDR3. The chain is built from TRBV5-1 and TRBJ2-3; D is perhaps TRBD2 (5 bases). The CDR3 sequence is 15 residues long. The germline V gene encodes CDR1 SGHRS and CDR2 YFSETQ. Trimming left V 0 bases short and J 0 bases short, with 8 bases between. CDR3 protein: CASSLERTSTDTQYF. The CDR3 DNA reads as TGCGCCAGCAGCTTGGAGAGGACTAGCACAGATACGCAGTATTTT.

V usage is TRBV6-5 and J usage is TRBJ1-3; D possibly corresponds to TRBD1 (6 bases). The V gene lost 9 bases and the J gene lost 3 bases, with 18 bases spanning the gap. The CDR3 sequence is 15 residues long. Germline-derived CDR1 and CDR2 are MNHEY and SVGAGI. This chain's CDR3 is CASRSWGASGNTIYF. CDR3 coding DNA: TGTGCCAGTCGCTCGTGGGGGGCCAGTGGAAACACCATATATTTT.

The V call is TRBV6-6, the J call TRBJ2-2; D is perhaps TRBD1 or TRBD2 (5 bases each). The V end was cut by 5 bases, the J end by 7 bases, with 11 bases between. The V gene's germline CDR1 is MNHNY and CDR2 SVGAGI (reference sequence). The CDR3 is made up of 13 amino acids. CDR3 DNA: TGTGCCAGCAGTCGGGAAGGGGTCGGGGAGCTGTTTTTT. Protein sequence: CASSREGVGELFF.

The chain employs TRBV7-3 and TRBJ2-2; D not certain. Trimming took off 5 bases at V and 3 bases at J, with 10 bases between the two ends. Germline values: CDR1 SGHTA, CDR2 FQGTGA. The CDR3 spans 14 residues. The CDR3 spells CASSRGGDTGELFF. The CDR3 DNA sequence: TGTGCCAGCAGCCGCGGTGGGGACACCGGGGAGCTGTTTTTT.